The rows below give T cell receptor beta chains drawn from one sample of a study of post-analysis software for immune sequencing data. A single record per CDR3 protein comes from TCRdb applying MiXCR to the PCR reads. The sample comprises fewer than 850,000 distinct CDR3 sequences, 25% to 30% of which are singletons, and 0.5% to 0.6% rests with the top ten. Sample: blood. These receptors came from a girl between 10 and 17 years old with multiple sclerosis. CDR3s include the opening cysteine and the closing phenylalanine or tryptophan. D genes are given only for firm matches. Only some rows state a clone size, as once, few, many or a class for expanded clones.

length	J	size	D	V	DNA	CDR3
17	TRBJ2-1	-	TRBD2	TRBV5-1	TGCGCCAGCAGCGCCCGAGGTGCGGGGGGATCCTACAATGAGCAGTTCTTC	CASSARGAGGSYNEQFF
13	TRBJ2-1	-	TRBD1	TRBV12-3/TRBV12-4	TGTGCCAGCAGCCTCGACAGGGTCTATGAGCAGTTCTTC	CASSLDRVYEQFF
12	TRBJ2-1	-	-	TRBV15	TGTGCCACCAGCACTTGGGACTTGACAACGTTCTTC	CATSTWDLTTFF
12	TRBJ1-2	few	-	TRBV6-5	TGTGCCAGCTCCGGGGGCTGGGTTGGCTACACCTTC	CASSGGWVGYTF
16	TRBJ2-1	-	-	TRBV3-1	TGTGCCAGCAGCCCCGTCCCGTCACCTCTCTACAATAAGCAGTTCTTC	CASSPVPSPLYNKQFF
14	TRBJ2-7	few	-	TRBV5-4	TGTGCCAGCAGCTTGGTGGGGAGTAAGTACGAGCAGTACTTC	CASSLVGSKYEQYF
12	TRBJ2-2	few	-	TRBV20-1	TGCAGTGCTAGCCTTCCCGGCGGGGAGCTGTTTTTT	CSASLPGGELFF
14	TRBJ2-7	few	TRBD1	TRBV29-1	TGCGGCGTTGAGGGAGGACAGGGGTCCTACGAGCAGTACTTC	CGVEGGQGSYEQYF
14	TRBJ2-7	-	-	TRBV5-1	TGCGCCTGCAGCTTGACCGGGTCCTCCTACGAGCAGTACTTC	CACSLTGSSYEQYF
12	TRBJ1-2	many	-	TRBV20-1	TGCAGTGCTAGCCCCGGGGCCTATGGCTACACCTTC	CSASPGAYGYTF
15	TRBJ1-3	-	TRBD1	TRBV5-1	TGCGCCAGCAGCTCAGGGGGCGCGAATGGAAACACCATATATTTT	CASSSGGANGNTIYF
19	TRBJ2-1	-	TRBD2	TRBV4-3	TGCGCCAGCAGCCAAGGCTCGTCTAGCGGGAGGAGCTCCTACAATGAGCAGTTCTTC	CASSQGSSSGRSSYNEQFF
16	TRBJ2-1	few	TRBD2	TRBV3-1	TGTGCCAGCAGCCTAGGGACTAGCGGGAGGTACAATGAGCAGTTCTTC	CASSLGTSGRYNEQFF
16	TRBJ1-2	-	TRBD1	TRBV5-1	TGCGCCAGCAGCTGGACCCCCGGACAGGGAGACTATGGCTACACCTTC	CASSWTPGQGDYGYTF
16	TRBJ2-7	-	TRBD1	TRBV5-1	TGCGCCAGCAGCAGGTCCGGGACAGGGAGCTCCTACGAGCAGTACTTC	CASSRSGTGSSYEQYF
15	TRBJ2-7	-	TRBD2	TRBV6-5	TGTGCCAGCAGCCCACTAGCGGGAGCTCACAATGAGCAGTACTTC	CASSPLAGAHNEQYF
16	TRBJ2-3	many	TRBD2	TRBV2	TGTGCCAGCAGAGGGAGCCTAGCGGGGTCAGGAGATACGCAGTATTTT	CASRGSLAGSGDTQYF
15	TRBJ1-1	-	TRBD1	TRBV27	TGTGCCAGCAGGGGACGGACAGGGTGGGACACTGAAGCTTTCTTT	CASRGRTGWDTEAFF
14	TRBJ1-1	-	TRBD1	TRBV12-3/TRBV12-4	TGTGCCAGCAGTTCGGACAGGGTTCGGACTGAAGCTTTCTTT	CASSSDRVRTEAFF
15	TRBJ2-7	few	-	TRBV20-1	TGCAGTGCTAGTGGGTCGGTCGTACGGGAGTACGAGCAGTACTTC	CSASGSVVREYEQYF
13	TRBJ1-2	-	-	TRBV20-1	TGCAGTGTCCCCCGGGACGGCGCCTATGGCTACACCTTC	CSVPRDGAYGYTF
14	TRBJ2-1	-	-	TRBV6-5	TGTGCCACCAATAAGCGGAACACCTACAATGAGCAGTTCTTC	CATNKRNTYNEQFF
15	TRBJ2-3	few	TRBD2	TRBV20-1	TGCAGTGCTAGTGAAGCGGGAGGGCCATCAGATACGCAGTATTTT	CSASEAGGPSDTQYF
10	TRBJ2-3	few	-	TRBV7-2	TGTGCCAGCAGCCCTAGGCCCCCGTATTTT	CASSPRPPYF
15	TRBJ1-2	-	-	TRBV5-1	TGCGCCAGCAGCTTGGGGGGGCCCGGGGGCCTCGGCTACACCTTC	CASSLGGPGGLGYTF
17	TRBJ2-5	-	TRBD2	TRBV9	TGTGCCAGCAGCGTAGATATAGCGGGGGGGCTCCAAGAGACCCAGTACTTC	CASSVDIAGGLQETQYF
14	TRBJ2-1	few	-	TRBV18	TGTGCCAGCTCATCCCGGCGGGCGGACAATGAGCAGTTCTTC	CASSSRRADNEQFF
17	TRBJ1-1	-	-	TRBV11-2	TGTGCCAGCAGCTTAGGGACCCACGGGTTAAGGAACACTGAAGCTTTCTTT	CASSLGTHGLRNTEAFF
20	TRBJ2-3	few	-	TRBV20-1	TGCAGTGCTCCCGGCCGTCCGGCGGAGAAGGGGGTTTTGAGGACAGATACGCAGTATTTT	CSAPGRPAEKGVLRTDTQYF
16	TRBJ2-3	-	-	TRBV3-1	TGTGCCGGCAGCCAAGTTGTAGCGGCCAACACAGATACGCAGTATTTT	CAGSQVVAANTDTQYF
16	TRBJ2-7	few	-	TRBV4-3	TGCGCCAGCAGCCAAGATGCCCTAGCCGGCTCCTACGAGCAGTACTTC	CASSQDALAGSYEQYF
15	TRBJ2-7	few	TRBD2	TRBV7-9	TGTGCCAGCAGCTTAGTCGGGCGGGAGCCCTACGAGCAGTACTTC	CASSLVGREPYEQYF
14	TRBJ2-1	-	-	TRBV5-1	TGCGCCAGCAGGTCGCAGGACTTCTACAATGAGCAGTTCTTC	CASRSQDFYNEQFF
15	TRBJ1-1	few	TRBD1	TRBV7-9	TGTGCCAGCAGCCCAAGGGGGCGGGGGAACACTGAAGCTTTCTTT	CASSPRGRGNTEAFF
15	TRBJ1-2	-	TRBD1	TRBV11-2	TGTGCCAGCAGCTCTAGGACAGGGGGCGCGGGAGGCTGCACCTTC	CASSSRTGGAGGCTF
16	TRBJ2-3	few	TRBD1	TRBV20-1	TGCAGTGCTAGTCCCCCTACGGACAGGGGCACAGATACGCAGTATTTT	CSASPPTDRGTDTQYF
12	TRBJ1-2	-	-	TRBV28	TGTGCCAGCAGTTTGTGGCGCAATGGCTACACCTTC	CASSLWRNGYTF
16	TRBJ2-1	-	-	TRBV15	TGTGCCACCAGCAGAGAATTTTCAAACTCCTACAATGAGCAGTTCTTC	CATSREFSNSYNEQFF
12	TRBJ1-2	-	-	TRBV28	TGTGCCAGCAGCATAATATCGATCGGCTACACCTTC	CASSIISIGYTF
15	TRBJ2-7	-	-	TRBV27	TGTGCCAGCAGTTTAGGTGGCCCCGGGGCCTACGAGCAGTACTTC	CASSLGGPGAYEQYF
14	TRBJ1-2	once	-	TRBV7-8	TGTGCCAGCAGCTTAGAGAGGCAGGTCTATGGCTACACCTTC	CASSLERQVYGYTF
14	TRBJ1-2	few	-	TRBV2	TGTGCCAGCAGTGAAGCGAAGGGGGGGGAGGGCTACACCTTC	CASSEAKGGEGYTF
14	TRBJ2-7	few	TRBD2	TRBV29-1	TGCAGCGTGGGAGCGGGAGAAGTCTACCACGAGCAGTACTTC	CSVGAGEVYHEQYF
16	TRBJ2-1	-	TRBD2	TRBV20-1	TGCAGTGCTAGGGGAGCGGGAGCGAGCTCCTACAATGAGCAGTTCTTC	CSARGAGASSYNEQFF
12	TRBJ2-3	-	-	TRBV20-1	TGCAGTGCTAGACTTCTTGCAGATACGCAGTATTTT	CSARLLADTQYF
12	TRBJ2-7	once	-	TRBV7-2	TGTGCCAGCAGCTTACGCAGGACCGAGCAGTACTTC	CASSLRRTEQYF
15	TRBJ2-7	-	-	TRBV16	TGTGCCAGCAGCCCCTCGGTGGCGGTACGCTACGAGCGGTACTTC	CASSPSVAVRYERYF
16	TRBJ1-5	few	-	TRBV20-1	TGCAGTGTCTTGAGGCCGGGGGGCAGGTCGAATCAGCCCCAGCATTTT	CSVLRPGGRSNQPQHF
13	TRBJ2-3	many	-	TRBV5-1	TGCGCCAGCAGCTCCTCTATCACAGATACGCAGTATTTT	CASSSSITDTQYF
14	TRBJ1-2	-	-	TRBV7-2	TGTGCCAGCAGCCCTAGTTCTTGGGGCTATGGCTACACCTTC	CASSPSSWGYGYTF
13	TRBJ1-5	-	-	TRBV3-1	TGTGCCAGCAGCCAACAGGGACGACAGCCCCAGCATTTT	CASSQQGRQPQHF
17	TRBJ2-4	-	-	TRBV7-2	TGTGCCAGCAGCTTAATCCCGACAGATATAGCCAAAAACATTCTGTACTTC	CASSLIPTDIAKNILYF
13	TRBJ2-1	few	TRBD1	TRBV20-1	TGCAGTGCTAGGCGGACAGGAATCAATGAGCAGTTCTTC	CSARRTGINEQFF